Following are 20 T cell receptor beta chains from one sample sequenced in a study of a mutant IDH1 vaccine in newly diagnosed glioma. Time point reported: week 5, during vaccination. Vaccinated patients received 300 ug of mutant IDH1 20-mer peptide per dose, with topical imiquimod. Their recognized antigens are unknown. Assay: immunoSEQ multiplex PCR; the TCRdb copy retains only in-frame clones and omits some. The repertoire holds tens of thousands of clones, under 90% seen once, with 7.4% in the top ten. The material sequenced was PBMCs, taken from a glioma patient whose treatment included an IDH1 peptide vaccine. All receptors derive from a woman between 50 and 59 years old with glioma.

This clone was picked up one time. The CDR3 DNA reads as TGCGCCAGCAGCCATGCACCTCGGAGTAATGAAAAACTGTTTTTT. It translates to CASSHAPRSNEKLFF. J is TRBJ1-4 and V is TRBV4-3; D ambiguous. The V and J ends lost 3 bases and 4 bases respectively, with 12 bases between them. The germline CDR1 and CDR2 sequences are LGHNA and YSLEER. The CDR3 length is 15 residues.

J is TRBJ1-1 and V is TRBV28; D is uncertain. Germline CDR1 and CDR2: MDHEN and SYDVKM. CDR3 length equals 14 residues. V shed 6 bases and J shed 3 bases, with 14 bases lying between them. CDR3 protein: CASRPPQRDTEAFF. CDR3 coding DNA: TGTGCCAGCAGACCCCCACAAAGGGACACTGAAGCTTTCTTT.

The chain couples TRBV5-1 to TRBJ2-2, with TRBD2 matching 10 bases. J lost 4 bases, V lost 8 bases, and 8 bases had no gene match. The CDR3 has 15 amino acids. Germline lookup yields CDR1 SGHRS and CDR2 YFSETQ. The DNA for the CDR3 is TGCGCCAGTGGCGAGCGGGGGGGCTTCACCGGGGAGCTGTTTTTT. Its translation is CASGERGGFTGELFF.

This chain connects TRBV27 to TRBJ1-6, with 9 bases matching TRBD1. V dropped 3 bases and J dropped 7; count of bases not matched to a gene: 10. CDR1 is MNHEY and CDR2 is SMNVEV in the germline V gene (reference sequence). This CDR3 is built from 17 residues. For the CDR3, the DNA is TGTGCCAGCAGTTTTTCTCGGACAGGGGCTTCCAATTCACCCCTCCACTTT. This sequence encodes CASSFSRTGASNSPLHF.

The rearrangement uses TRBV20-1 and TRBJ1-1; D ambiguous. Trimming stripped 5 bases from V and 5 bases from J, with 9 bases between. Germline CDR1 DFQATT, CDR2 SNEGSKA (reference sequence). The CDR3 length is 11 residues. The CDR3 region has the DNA TGCAGTGCTCCCTCAGTAACTGAAGCTTTCTTT. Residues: CSAPSVTEAFF.

The CDR3 here is CASSRTGVTDTQYF. The CDR3 coding sequence is TGTGCCAGCAGCCGGACAGGGGTGACAGATACGCAGTATTTT. V is TRBV7-3 and J is TRBJ2-3; 9 bases are a match to TRBD1. With 5 bases clipped from V and 3 bases from J, the junction kept 3 bases outside the gene matches. CDR1 and CDR2 (germline): SGHTA, FQGTGA. CDR3 length: 14 residues.

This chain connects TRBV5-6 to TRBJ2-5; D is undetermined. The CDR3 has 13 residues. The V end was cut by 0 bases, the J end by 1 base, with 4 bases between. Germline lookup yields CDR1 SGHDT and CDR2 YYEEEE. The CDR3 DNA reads TGTGCCAGCAGCTTGGGGGGCCAAGAGACCCAGTACTTC. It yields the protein CASSLGGQETQYF.

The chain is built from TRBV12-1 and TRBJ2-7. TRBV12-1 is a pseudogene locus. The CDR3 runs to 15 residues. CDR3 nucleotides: TGTGCCAGCAGCTTTGAACGTAATCCCTCCTACGAGCAGTACTTC. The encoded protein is CASSFERNPSYEQYF.

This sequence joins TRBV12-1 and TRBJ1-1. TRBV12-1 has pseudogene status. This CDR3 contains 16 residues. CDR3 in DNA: TGTGCCAGCAGCTGGCCCCCGCCTAACATGAACACTGAAGCTTTCTTT. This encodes CASSWPPPNMNTEAFF.

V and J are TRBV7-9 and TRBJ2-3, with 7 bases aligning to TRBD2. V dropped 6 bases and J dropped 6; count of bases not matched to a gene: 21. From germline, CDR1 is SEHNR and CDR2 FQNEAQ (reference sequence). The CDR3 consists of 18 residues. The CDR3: CASRYKEGRGEAGDTQYF. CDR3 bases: TGTGCCAGCAGATATAAGGAGGGACGGGGGGAAGCAGGCGATACGCAGTATTTT.

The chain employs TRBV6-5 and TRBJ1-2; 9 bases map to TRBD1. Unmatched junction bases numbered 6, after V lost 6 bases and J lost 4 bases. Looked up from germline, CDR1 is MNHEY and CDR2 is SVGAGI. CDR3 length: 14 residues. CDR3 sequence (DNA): TGTGCCAGCAGGGGACAGGGCGTTTCCTATGGCTACACCTTC. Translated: CASRGQGVSYGYTF.

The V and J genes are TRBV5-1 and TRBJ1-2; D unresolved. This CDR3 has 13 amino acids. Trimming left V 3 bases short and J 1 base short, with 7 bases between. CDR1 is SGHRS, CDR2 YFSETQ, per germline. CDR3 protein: CASSSSNNYGYTF. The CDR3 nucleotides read TGCGCCAGCAGCTCTTCTAATAACTATGGCTACACCTTC.

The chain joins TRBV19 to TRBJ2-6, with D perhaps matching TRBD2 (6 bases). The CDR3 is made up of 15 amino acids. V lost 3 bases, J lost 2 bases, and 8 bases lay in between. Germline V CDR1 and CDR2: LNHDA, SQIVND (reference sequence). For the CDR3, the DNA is TGTGCCAGTAGTATTGGAGGGACTGGGGCCAACGTCCTGACTTTC. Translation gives CASSIGGTGANVLTF.

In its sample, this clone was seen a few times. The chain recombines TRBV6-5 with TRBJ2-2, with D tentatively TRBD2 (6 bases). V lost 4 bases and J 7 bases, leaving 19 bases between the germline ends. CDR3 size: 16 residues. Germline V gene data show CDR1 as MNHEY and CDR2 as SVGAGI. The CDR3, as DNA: TGTGCCAGCAGTTCGTCCCCGGGACTGGCGGTCGGGGAGCTGTTTTTT. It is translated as CASSSSPGLAVGELFF.

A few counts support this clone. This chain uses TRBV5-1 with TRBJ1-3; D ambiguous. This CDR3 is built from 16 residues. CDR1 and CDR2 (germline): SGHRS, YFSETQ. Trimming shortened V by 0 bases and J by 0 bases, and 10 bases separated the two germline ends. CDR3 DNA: TGCGCCAGCAGCTTGGCGATGGGTAGCTCTGGAAACACCATATATTTT. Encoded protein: CASSLAMGSSGNTIYF.

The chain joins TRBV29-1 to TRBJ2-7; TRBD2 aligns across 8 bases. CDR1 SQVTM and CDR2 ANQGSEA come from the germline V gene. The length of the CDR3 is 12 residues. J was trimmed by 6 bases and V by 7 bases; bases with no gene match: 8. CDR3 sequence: CSAARGGGEQYF. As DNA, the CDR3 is TGCAGCGCTGCTCGGGGGGGAGGCGAGCAGTACTTC.

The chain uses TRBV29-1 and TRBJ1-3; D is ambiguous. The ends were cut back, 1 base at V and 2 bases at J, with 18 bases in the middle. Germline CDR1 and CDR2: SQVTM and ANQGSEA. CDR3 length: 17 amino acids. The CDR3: CSVEGGVGVVPGNTIYF. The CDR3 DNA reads TGCAGCGTTGAAGGAGGTGTCGGGGTCGTTCCTGGAAACACCATATATTTT.

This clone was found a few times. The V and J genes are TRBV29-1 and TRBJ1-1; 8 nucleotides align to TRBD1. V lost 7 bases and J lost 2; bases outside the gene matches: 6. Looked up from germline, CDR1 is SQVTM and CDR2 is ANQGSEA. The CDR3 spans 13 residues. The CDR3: CSGRTGTNTEAFF. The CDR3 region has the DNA TGCAGCGGGAGGACAGGGACCAACACTGAAGCTTTCTTT.

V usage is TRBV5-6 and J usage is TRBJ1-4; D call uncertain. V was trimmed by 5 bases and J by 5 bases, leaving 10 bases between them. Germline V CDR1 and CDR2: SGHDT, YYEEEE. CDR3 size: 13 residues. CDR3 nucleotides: TGTGCCAGCAGTCCCCTACGCAATGAAAAACTGTTTTTT. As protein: CASSPLRNEKLFF.

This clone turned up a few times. The CDR3, as DNA: TGCGCCAGCAGCTCAAAAATATCCGGGACAGGGAAAGAAGGCTACACCTTC. Amino acid sequence: CASSSKISGTGKEGYTF. The gene calls are TRBV5-1 and TRBJ1-2; 9 positions match TRBD1. Trimming at V came to 3 bases and at J to 8 bases, leaving 17 bases not matched to a gene. Germline values: CDR1 SGHRS, CDR2 YFSETQ. The CDR3 sequence is 17 residues long.